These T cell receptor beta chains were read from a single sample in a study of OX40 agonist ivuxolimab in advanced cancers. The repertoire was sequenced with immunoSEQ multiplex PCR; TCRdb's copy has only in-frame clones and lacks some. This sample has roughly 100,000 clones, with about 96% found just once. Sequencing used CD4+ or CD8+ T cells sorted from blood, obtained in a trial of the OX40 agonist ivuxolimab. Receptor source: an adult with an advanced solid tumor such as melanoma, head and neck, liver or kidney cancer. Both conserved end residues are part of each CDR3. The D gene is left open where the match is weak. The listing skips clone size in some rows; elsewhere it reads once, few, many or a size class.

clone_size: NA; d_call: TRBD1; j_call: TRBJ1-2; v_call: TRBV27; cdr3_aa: CASSLAGGAGYGYTF; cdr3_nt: TGTGCCAGCAGTTTAGCAGGGGGCGCGGGCTATGGCTACACCTTC
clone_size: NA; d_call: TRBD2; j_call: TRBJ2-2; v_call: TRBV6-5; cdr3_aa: CASSYGSGGLPGELFF; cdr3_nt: TGTGCCAGCAGTTACGGGAGCGGGGGGCTTCCCGGGGAGCTGTTTTTT
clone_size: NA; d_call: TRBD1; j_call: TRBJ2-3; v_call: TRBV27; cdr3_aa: CASSLSDRGLYGTDTQYF; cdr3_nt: TGTGCCAGCAGTTTATCGGACAGGGGGCTCTACGGCACAGATACGCAGTATTTT
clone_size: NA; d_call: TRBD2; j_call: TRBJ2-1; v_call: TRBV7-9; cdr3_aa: CASRGSAGGRNNEQFF; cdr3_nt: TGTGCCAGTCGAGGATCGGCGGGGGGGCGGAACAATGAGCAGTTCTTC
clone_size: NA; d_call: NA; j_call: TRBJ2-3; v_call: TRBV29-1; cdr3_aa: CSVVGTELTDTQYF; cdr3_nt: TGCAGCGTTGTCGGTACAGAACTCACAGATACGCAGTATTTT
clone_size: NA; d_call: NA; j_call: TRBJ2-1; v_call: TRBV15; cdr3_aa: CATGRLGGEQFF; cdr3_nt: TGTGCCACCGGACGATTAGGGGGAGAGCAGTTCTTC
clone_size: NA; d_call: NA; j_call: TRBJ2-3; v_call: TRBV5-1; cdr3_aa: CASSLAGPGSTDTQYF; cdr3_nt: TGCGCCAGCAGCTTGGCTGGTCCAGGGAGCACAGATACGCAGTATTTT
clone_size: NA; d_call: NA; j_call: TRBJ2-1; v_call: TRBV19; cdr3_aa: CASKHRSSYNEQFF; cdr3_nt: TGTGCCAGCAAACACCGTAGCTCCTACAATGAGCAGTTCTTC
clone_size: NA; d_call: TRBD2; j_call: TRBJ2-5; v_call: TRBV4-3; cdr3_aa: CASSQDRASGIMGETQYF; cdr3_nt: TGCGCCAGCAGCCAAGATAGGGCTAGCGGGATTATGGGCGAGACCCAGTACTTC
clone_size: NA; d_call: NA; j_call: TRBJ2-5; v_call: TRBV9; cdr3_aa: CASSVEGTSETQYF; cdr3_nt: TGTGCCAGCAGCGTAGAAGGGACAAGTGAGACCCAGTACTTC
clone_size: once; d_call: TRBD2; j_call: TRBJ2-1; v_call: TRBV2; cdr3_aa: CASRGSPSGSRDEQFF; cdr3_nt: TGTGCCAGCAGGGGATCCCCTAGCGGGAGTAGGGATGAGCAGTTCTTC
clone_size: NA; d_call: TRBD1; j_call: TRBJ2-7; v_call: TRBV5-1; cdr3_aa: CASSIGQGSSYEQYF; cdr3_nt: TGCGCCAGCAGCATCGGACAGGGAAGCTCCTACGAGCAGTACTTC
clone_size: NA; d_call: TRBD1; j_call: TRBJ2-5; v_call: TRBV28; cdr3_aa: CASRRQGWGETQYF; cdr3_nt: TGTGCCAGCAGGAGACAGGGGTGGGGAGAGACCCAGTACTTC